This T cell receptor (beta chain) was retrieved from a study of shared clonotypes between healthy human individuals. Across the whole study: A donor's plate count was three for CD4 naive and three for CD4 memory; CD8 naive had two and CD8 memory one.

Germline-derived CDR1 and CDR2 are SGDLS and YYNGEE. The V end lost 3 bases, the J end lost 4 bases, and 16 bases lay between the germline ends. This CDR3 has 16 residues. Only in-frame clones appear in the TCRdb table, and some are missing; sequencing was by immunoSEQ multiplex PCR. The data show about 1.5 million clones, around 98% seen once. V is TRBV9 and J is TRBJ2-2, with a tentative D call TRBD2 (6 bases). The sequenced sample was naive CD4+ T cells sorted from blood. Subset here: CD45RA+ positively selected. The source of this sequence is a young man in good health. The CDR3 DNA reads as TGTGCCAGCAGCGAATCGGGGGTATTGGGCACCGGGGAGCTGTTTTTT. It encodes CASSESGVLGTGELFF.